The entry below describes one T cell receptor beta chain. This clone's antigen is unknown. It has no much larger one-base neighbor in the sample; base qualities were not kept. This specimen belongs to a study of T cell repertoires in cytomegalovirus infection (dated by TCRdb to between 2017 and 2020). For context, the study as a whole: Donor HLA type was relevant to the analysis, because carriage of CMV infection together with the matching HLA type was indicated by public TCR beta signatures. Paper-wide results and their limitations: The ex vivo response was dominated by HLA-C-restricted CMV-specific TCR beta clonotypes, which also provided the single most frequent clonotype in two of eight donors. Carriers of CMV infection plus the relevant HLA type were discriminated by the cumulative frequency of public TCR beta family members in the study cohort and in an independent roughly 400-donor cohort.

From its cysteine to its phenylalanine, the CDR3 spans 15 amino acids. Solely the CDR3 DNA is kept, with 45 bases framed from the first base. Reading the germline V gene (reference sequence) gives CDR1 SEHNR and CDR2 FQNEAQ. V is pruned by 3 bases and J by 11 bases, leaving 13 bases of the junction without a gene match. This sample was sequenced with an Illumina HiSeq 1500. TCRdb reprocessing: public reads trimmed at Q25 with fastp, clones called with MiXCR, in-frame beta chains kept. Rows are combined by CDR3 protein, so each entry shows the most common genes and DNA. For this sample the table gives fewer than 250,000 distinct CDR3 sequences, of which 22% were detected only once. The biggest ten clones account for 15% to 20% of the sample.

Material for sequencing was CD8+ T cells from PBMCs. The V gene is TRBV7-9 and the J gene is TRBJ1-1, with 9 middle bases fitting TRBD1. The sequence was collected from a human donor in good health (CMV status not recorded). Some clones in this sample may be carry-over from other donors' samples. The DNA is TGTGCCAGCAGCTTTATAGGCGGGACAGGGCTTGGGGCTTTCTTT. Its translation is CASSFIGGTGLGAFF.